This T cell receptor beta chain originates from a study of STAT5B mutations in CD4+ large granular lymphocyte leukemia. About the study: The CDR3 'QG' motif was associated with a particular HLA allele among healthy donors. The study, taken as a whole, reports: Main leukemic clonotypes were patient-specific, but approximately 27% appeared at low frequency elsewhere. Top patient clones used TRBV06 genes more often: 8/27 versus 2/35 in controls.

In regard to this clone: Its antigen is unidentified.

CDR3 length: 15 residues. The germline V gene has CDR1 SEHNR and CDR2 FQNEAQ (reference sequence). The J segment lost 3 bases and the V segment lost 5 bases, leaving 10 bases of the junction unmatched. TCRdb's copy holds only in-frame clones and misses some; the assay was immunoSEQ multiplex PCR. This table has under 40,000 clones, around two thirds appearing once. Sequences were obtained from CD4+ T cells from blood buffy coats. This TCR was recovered from a human donor in good health. The chain joins TRBV7-9 to TRBJ2-7; 7 bases are a match to TRBD1. CDR3 DNA sequence: TGTGCCAGCAGCCCCCGAACAGGGGCACTCTACGAGCAGTACTTC. Translation: CASSPRTGALYEQYF.